A selection of T cell receptor beta chains follows, all from one sample in a study of cytomegalovirus exposure and HLA in healthy donors. Only in-frame clones appear in the TCRdb table, and some are missing; sequencing was by immunoSEQ multiplex PCR. Of roughly 150,000 clones in the sample, 80% were seen once. Sequenced sample: PBMCs. The receptor set was obtained from a woman between 35 and 50 years old in good health and CMV-seronegative. CDR3s include the opening cysteine and the closing phenylalanine or tryptophan.

V gene: TRBV30; J gene: TRBJ2-5; CDR3 protein: CAWDEAGAIQETQYF
V gene: TRBV30; J gene: TRBJ1-2; CDR3 protein: CAWSPTGGLYGYTF
V gene: TRBV4-3; J gene: TRBJ2-7; CDR3 protein: CASSQAMTEVYEQYF
V gene: TRBV30; J gene: TRBJ2-1; CDR3 protein: CAWSVPWPRINYNEQFF
V gene: TRBV7-6; J gene: TRBJ2-3; CDR3 protein: CASSLVGTSKSTDTQYF
V gene: TRBV5-1; J gene: TRBJ1-1; CDR3 protein: CASSLGGLGTEAFF
V gene: TRBV5-6; J gene: TRBJ2-3; CDR3 protein: CASRGTSGGYTQYF
V gene: TRBV11-2; J gene: TRBJ1-3; CDR3 protein: CASSFGDRATGNTIYF
V gene: TRBV23-1; J gene: TRBJ2-7; CDR3 protein: CASSQYKDRGDYYEQYF
V gene: TRBV7-9; J gene: TRBJ1-2; CDR3 protein: CASSLDGGVGYGYTF
V gene: TRBV9; J gene: TRBJ1-1; CDR3 protein: CASSGTSFTEAFF
V gene: TRBV7-9; J gene: TRBJ1-6; CDR3 protein: CASSVQTDNSPLHF
V gene: TRBV28; J gene: TRBJ2-6; CDR3 protein: CASRGSGANVLTF
V gene: TRBV10-2; J gene: TRBJ2-3; CDR3 protein: CASSENYGGTDTQYF
V gene: TRBV11-2; J gene: TRBJ2-7; CDR3 protein: CASSFRTSGGRAYEQYF
V gene: TRBV7-3; J gene: TRBJ2-2; CDR3 protein: CASSLRGGTPGELFF
V gene: TRBV7-6; J gene: TRBJ1-3; CDR3 protein: CASSLLGGSYGNTIYF
V gene: TRBV19; J gene: TRBJ2-7; CDR3 protein: CASMEFGRNEQYF
V gene: TRBV7-2; J gene: TRBJ2-7; CDR3 protein: CASSLVGREQYF